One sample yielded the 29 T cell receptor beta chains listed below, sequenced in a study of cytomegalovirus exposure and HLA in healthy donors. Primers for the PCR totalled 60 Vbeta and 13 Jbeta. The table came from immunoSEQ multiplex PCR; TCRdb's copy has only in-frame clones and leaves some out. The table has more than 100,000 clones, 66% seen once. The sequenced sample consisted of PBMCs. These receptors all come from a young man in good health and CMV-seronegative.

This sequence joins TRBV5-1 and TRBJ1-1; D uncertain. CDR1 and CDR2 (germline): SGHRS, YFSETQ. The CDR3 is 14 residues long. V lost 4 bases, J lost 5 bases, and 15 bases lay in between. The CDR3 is CASSPDTAYTEAFF. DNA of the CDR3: TGCGCCAGCAGCCCAGACACCGCTTATACTGAAGCTTTCTTT. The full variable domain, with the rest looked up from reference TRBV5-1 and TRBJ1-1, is KAGVTQTPRYLIKTRGQQVTLSCSPISGHRSVSWYQQTPGQGLQFLFEYFSETQRNKGNFPGRFSGRQFSNSRSEMNVSTLELGDSALYLCASSPDTAYTEAFFGQGTRLTVV.

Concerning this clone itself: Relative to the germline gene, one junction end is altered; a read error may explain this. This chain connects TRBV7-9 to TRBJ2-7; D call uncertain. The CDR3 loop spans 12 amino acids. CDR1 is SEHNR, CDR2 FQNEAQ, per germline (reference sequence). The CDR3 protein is CSSSLLSYEQYF. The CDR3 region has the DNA TGTTCCAGCAGCTTACTCTCCTACGAGCAGTACTTC.

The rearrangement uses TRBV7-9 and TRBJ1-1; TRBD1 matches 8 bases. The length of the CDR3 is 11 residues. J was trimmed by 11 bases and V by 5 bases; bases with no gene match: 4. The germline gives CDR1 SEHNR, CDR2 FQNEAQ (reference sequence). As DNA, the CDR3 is TGTGCCAGCAGCACAGGGGGAAGGGCTTTCTTT. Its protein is CASSTGGRAFF.

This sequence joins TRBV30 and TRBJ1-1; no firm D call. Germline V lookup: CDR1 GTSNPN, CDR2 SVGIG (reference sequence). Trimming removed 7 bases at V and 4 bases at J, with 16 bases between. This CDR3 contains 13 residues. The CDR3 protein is CASNRGLGTEAFF. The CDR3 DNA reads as TGTGCCTCGAACCGAGGGCTAGGCACTGAAGCTTTCTTT.

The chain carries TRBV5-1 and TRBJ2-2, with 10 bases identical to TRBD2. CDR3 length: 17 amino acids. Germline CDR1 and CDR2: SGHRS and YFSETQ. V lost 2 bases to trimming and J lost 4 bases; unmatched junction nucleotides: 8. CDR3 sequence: CASSFPSGRIRTGELFF. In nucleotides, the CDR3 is TGCGCCAGCAGCTTCCCTAGCGGGAGAATCCGCACCGGGGAGCTGTTTTTT.

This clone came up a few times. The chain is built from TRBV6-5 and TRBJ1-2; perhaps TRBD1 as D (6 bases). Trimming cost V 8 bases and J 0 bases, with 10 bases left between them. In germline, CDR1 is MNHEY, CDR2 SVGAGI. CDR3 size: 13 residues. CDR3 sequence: CASQTGTNYGYTF. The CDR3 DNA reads TGTGCCAGCCAGACAGGCACTAACTATGGCTACACCTTC.

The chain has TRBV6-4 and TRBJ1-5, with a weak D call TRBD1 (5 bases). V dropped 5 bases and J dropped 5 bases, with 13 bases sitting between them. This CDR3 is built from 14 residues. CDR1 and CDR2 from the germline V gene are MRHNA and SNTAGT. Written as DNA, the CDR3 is TGTGCCAGCAGTCCTACAGGAAGCCATCAGCCCCAGCATTTT. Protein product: CASSPTGSHQPQHF.

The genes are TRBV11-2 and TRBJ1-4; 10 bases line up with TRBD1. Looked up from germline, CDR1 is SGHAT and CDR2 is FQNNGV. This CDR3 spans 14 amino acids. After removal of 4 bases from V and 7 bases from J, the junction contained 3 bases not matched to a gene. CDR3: CASSSGQGSEKLFF. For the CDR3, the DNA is TGTGCCAGCAGCTCGGGACAGGGGTCTGAAAAACTGTTTTTT.

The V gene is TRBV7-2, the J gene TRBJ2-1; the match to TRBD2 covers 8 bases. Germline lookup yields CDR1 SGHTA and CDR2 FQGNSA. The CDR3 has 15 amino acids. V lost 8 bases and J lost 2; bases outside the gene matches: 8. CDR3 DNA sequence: TGTGCCAGCTGCCTGCGGGGGGCCCCCTACAATGAGCAGTTCTTC. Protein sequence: CASCLRGAPYNEQFF.

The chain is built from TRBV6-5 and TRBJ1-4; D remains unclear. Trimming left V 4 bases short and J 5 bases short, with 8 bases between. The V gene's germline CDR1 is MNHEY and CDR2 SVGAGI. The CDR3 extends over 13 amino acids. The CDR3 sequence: CASSWAWNEKLFF. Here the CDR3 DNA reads TGTGCCAGCAGTTGGGCTTGGAATGAAAAACTGTTTTTT.

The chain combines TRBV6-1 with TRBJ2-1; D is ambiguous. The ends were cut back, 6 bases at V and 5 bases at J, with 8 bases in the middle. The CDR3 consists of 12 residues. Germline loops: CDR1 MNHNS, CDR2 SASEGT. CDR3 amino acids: CASSDINNEQFF. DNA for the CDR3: TGTGCCAGCAGCGACATAAACAATGAGCAGTTCTTC.

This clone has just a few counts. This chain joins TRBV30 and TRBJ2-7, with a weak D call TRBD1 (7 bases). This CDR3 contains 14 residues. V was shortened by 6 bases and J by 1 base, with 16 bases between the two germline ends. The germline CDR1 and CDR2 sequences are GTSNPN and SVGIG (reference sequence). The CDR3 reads CACGGTDQSYEQYF. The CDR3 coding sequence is TGTGCCTGTGGGGGGACAGACCAATCCTACGAGCAGTACTTC.

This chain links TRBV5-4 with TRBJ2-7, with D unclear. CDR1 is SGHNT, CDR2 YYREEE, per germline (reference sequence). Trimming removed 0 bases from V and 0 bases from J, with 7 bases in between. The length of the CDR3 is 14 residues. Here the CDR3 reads CASSLGANSYEQYF. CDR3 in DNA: TGTGCCAGCAGCTTGGGGGCAAACTCCTACGAGCAGTACTTC. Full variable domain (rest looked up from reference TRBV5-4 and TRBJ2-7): ETGVTQSPTHLIKTRGQQVTLRCSSQSGHNTVSWYQQALGQGPQFIFQYYREEENGRGNFPPRFSGLQFPNYSSELNVNALELDDSALYLCASSLGANSYEQYFGPGTRLTVT.

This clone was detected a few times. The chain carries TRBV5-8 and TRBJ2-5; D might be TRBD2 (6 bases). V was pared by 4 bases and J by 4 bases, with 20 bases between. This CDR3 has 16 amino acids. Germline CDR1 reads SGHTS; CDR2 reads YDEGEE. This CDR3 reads CASSLHTTGGRETQYF. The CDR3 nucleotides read TGTGCCAGCAGCCTACACACAACTGGAGGGCGAGAGACCCAGTACTTC.

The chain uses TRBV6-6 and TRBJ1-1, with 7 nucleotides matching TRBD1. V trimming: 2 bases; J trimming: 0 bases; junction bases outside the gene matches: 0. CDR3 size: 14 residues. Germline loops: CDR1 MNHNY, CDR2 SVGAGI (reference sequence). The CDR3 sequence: CASSYDRVNTEAFF. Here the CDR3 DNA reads TGTGCCAGCAGTTACGACAGGGTGAACACTGAAGCTTTCTTT.

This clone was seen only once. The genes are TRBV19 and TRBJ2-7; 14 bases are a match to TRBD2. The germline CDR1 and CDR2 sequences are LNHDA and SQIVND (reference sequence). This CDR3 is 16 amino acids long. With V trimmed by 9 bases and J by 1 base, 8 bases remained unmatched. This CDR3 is CASSRLAGGWSYEQYF. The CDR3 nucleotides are TGTGCCAGCAGCAGACTAGCGGGAGGGTGGTCCTACGAGCAGTACTTC.

CDR3 bases: TGCGCCAGCAGCCCGGAGTTTGTTAAGCATGAGCAGTTCTTC. Translation gives CASSPEFVKHEQFF. The chain links TRBV4-1 to TRBJ2-1; D call uncertain. V lost 4 bases to trimming and J lost 8 bases, with 15 bases between them. CDR3 size: 14 residues. The germline gives CDR1 MGHRA, CDR2 YSYEKL.

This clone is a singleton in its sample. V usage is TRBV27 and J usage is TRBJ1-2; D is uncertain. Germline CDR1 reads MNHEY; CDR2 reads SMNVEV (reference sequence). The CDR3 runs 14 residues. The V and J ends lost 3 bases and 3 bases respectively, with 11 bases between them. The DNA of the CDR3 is TGTGCCAGCAGTTTTAGCCCCGGCTACTATGGCTACACCTTC. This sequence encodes CASSFSPGYYGYTF.

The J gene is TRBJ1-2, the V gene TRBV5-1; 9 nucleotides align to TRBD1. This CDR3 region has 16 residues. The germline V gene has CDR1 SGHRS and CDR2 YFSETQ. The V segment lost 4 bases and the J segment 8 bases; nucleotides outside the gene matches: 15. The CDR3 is CASSLGQGFQPGGYTF. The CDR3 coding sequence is TGCGCCAGCAGCCTGGGACAGGGCTTCCAACCTGGAGGCTACACCTTC.

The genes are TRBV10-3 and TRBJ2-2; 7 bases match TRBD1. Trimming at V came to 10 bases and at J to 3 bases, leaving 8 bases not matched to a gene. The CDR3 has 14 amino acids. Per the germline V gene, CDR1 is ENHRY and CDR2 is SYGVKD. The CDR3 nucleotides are TGTGCCACCACCGGGACAGTTGACACCGGGGAGCTGTTTTTT. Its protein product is CATTGTVDTGELFF.

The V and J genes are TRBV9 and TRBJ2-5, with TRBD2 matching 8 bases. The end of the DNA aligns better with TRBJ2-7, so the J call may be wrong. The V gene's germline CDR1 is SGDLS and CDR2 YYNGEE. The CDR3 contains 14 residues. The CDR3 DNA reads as TGTGCCAGCAGCCTATACGGGAGGGCCGACGAGCAGTACTTC. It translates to CASSLYGRADEQYF.

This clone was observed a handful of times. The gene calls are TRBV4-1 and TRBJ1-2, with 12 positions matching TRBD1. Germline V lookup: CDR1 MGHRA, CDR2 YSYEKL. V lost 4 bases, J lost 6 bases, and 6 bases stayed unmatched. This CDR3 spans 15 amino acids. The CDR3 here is CASSPGTGGWNGYTF. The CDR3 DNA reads TGCGCCAGCAGCCCTGGGACAGGGGGCTGGAATGGCTACACCTTC.

CDR3 bases: TGCGCCAGCAGCTTTCCCAGTCCAATGAACACTGAAGCTTTCTTT. It specifies CASSFPSPMNTEAFF. The chain links TRBV5-1 to TRBJ1-1; unclear D gene. The germline V gene has CDR1 SGHRS and CDR2 YFSETQ. V shed 2 bases and J shed 0 bases, with 11 bases lying between them. CDR3 length equals 15 residues.

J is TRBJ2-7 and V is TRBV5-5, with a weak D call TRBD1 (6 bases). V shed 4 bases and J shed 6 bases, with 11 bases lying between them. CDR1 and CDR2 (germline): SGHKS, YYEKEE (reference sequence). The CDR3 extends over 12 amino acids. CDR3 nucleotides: TGTGCCAGCAGCCCGGTGGGGGCCGAGCAGTACTTC. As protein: CASSPVGAEQYF.

CDR3 sequence (DNA): TGTGCCAGCAGTTATGGACAGGGTCTCGGCACCGGGGAGCTGTTTTTT. It encodes CASSYGQGLGTGELFF. The chain links TRBV28 to TRBJ2-2; 8 bases are a match to TRBD1. V gave up 4 bases and J gave up 4 bases; unmatched junction bases: 8. CDR1 and CDR2 (germline): MDHEN, SYDVKM. The CDR3 is 16 residues long.

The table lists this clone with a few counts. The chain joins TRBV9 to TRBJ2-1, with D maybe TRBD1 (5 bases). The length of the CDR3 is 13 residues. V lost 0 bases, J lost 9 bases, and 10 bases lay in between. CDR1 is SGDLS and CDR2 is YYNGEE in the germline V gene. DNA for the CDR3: TGTGCCAGCAGCGTAGTAGGGGCCGCTGAGCAGTTCTTC. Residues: CASSVVGAAEQFF.

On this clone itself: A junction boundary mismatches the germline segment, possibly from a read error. The CDR3 DNA sequence: TGCGCCAGCAGCTGGGGACTAATTAACGACTTGCTTTCGGATTTT. Encoded protein: CASSWGLINDLLSDF. The chain joins TRBV5-1 to TRBJ2-3; 7 bases are shared with TRBD2. Germline CDR1 and CDR2: SGHRS and YFSETQ. The CDR3 extends over 15 amino acids.

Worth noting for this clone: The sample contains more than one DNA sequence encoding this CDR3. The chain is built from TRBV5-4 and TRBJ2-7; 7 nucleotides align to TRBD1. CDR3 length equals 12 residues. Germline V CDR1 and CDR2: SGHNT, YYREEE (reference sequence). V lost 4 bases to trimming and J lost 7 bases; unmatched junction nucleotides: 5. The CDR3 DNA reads TGTGCCAGCAGCAGGGACAGTTATGAGCAGTACTTC. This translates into CASSRDSYEQYF. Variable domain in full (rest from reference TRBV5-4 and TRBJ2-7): ETGVTQSPTHLIKTRGQQVTLRCSSQSGHNTVSWYQQALGQGPQFIFQYYREEENGRGNFPPRFSGLQFPNYSSELNVNALELDDSALYLCASSRDSYEQYFGPGTRLTVT.

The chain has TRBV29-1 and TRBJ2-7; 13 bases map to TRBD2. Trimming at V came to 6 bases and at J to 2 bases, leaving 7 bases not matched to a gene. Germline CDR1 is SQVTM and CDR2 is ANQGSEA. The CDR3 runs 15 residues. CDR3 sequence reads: CSVTSGGALTYEQYF. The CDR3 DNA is TGCAGCGTAACTAGCGGGGGGGCTCTAACCTACGAGCAGTACTTC.